Given below is one T cell receptor beta chain in context. The sample belongs to a study of graft-versus-host responses after intestinal transplantation. Findings of the study overall: Present in recipient marrow, GvH clones included some that appeared first in ileum or blood.

In germline, CDR1 is MNHNY, CDR2 SVGAGI (reference sequence). V trimming: 10 bases; J trimming: 5 bases; junction bases outside the gene matches: 5. CDR3 size: 11 residues. The method was immunoSEQ multiplex PCR; TCRdb's version includes in-frame clones alone and lacks a portion of them. The table lists several thousand clones, approximately 25% of them singletons. The rearrangement uses TRBV6-6 and TRBJ2-7; TRBD1 matches at 7 bases. Material: alloreactive CD4+ T cells from a mixed lymphocyte reaction culture, obtained before transplantation. Subset reported: CFSE-low proliferating T cells sorted from approximately 6-day pre-transplant mixed lymphocyte reaction (GvH or HvG direction). This sequence was found in a human patient who was an organ donor for intestinal transplantation. The CDR3 sequence is CATNRGHEQYF. The CDR3 coding sequence is TGTGCCACCAACAGGGGCCACGAGCAGTACTTC.